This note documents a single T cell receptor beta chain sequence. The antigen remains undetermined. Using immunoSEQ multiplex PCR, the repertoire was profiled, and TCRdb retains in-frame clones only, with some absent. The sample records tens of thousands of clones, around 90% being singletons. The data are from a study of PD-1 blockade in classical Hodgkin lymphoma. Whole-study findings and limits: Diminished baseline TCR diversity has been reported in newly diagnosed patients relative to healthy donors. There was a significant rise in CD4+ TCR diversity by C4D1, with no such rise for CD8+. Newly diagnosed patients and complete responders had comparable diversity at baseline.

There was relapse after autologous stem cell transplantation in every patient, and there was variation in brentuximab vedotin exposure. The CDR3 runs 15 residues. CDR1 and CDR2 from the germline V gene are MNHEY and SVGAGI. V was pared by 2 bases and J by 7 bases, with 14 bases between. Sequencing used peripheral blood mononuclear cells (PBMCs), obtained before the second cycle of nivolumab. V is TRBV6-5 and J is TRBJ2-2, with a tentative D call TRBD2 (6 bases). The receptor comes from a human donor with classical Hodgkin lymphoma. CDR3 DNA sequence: TGTGCCAGCAGTTACGGGGGGTCGGTGGTCGGGGAGCTGTTTTTT. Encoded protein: CASSYGGSVVGELFF.